The clone carrying this TCR beta chain appeared many times. Antigen specificity is unknown. Using RNA template, CDR3s of TCR alpha and beta were amplified with iRepertoire arm-PCR. MiXCR was run by TCRdb on the multiplex PCR reads, yielding one entry per CDR3 protein. This sample has roughly 130,000 distinct CDR3 sequences, with roughly a quarter found just once. The source of the sample is a study of glioma-infiltrating T cells. Germline V gene sequence: CDR1 LNHNV, CDR2 YYDKDF (reference sequence). After removal of 1 base from V and 7 bases from J, the junction contained 5 bases not matched to a gene. This CDR3 has 15 amino acids. Whole-study findings and limits: Tissue and blood shared very few CDR3 sequences.

V is TRBV15 and J is TRBJ2-1, with 9 bases lining up with TRBD2. This receptor was obtained from a human donor with low-grade glioma or glioblastoma, undergoing nonglioma brain surgery, or in good health (not recorded which). Specimen: glioma tissue, nonneoplastic brain tissue, or PBMCs (not recorded which). CDR3 loop: CATSRGSSGANEQFF. The CDR3 DNA reads as TGTGCCACCAGCAGAGGGTCTAGCGGGGCAAATGAGCAGTTCTTC.